This record covers a single T cell receptor beta chain. What it binds is unknown. These data are taken from a study of blood T cells in healthy people across ages. Primed by a sample-barcoded 5' primer and a J-beta primer mix, a second PCR proceeded for roughly 6 to 12 cycles. TCRdb itself ran the 5' RACE reads through MiXCR, one entry per CDR3 protein. This table holds some 850,000 distinct CDR3 sequences, roughly 24% found once. The study's findings and limits: Fewer expanded clones and more diversity marked long-lived versus aged donors. Diversity estimates drawn from one million T cells were deemed underestimates.

The CDR3 extends over 14 amino acids. The germline V gene has CDR1 LGHNT and CDR2 FRNRAP. V lost 6 bases, J lost 5 bases, and 13 bases lay in between. This sample also appeared in a second study, on T cells of mothers and their children.

This TCR derives from a boy aged 5-17 years in good health. The chain is built from TRBV12-5 and TRBJ1-4, with D unresolved. The material sequenced was blood. The CDR3 nucleotides read TGTGCTAGTGGACCGGACGGATTCAATGAAAAACTGTTTTTT. Translated, it gives CASGPDGFNEKLFF.